This TCR beta chain was recorded in a study of human versus mouse CDR3 diversity and MHC coevolution. CDR1 MNHNS and CDR2 SASEGT come from the germline V gene. This CDR3 has 13 residues. Trimming pared 7 bases from V and 0 bases from J, leaving 9 bases between. TCRdb's copy holds only in-frame clones and misses some; the assay was immunoSEQ multiplex PCR. Here the sample spans around 77,000 clones, 92% being singletons. The V gene is TRBV6-1, the J gene TRBJ1-1; TRBD1 is a possible D gene (6 bases). This clonotype was sampled from a person aged 30-70 years in good health. Specimen: naive CD4+ T cells from blood. Subset in this sample: CD45RO-negative CD62L-positive naive CD4 T cells. The CDR3 sequence is CASTGHVNTEAFF. Here the CDR3 DNA reads TGTGCCAGCACGGGACACGTGAACACTGAAGCTTTCTTT.